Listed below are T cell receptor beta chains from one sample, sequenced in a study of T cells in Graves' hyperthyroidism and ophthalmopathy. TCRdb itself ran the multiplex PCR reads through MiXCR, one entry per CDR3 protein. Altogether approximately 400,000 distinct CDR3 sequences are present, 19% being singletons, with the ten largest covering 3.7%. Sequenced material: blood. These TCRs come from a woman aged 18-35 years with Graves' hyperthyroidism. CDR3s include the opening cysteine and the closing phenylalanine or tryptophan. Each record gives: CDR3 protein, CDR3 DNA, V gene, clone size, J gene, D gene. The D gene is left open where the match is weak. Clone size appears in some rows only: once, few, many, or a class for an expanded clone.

cdr3_aa: CASSGQVATGELFF; cdr3_nt: TGCGCCAGCAGTGGACAGGTTGCCACCGGGGAGCTGTTTTTT; v_call: TRBV10-2; clone_size: few; j_call: TRBJ2-2; d_call: -
cdr3_aa: CASSLVTGTTNYGYTF; cdr3_nt: TGTGCCAGCAGCTTAGTCACAGGGACTACTAACTATGGCTACACCTTC; v_call: TRBV7-8; clone_size: many; j_call: TRBJ1-2; d_call: -
cdr3_aa: CASSPGTEFYEQYF; cdr3_nt: TGTGCCAGCAGCCCCGGGACAGAATTTTACGAGCAGTACTTC; v_call: TRBV14; clone_size: few; j_call: TRBJ2-7; d_call: TRBD1
cdr3_aa: CAISDSGPGSGEQYF; cdr3_nt: TGTGCCATCAGTGATTCTGGGCCAGGGAGTGGAGAGCAGTACTTC; v_call: TRBV10-3; clone_size: many; j_call: TRBJ2-7; d_call: -
cdr3_aa: CSANPAANNQPQHF; cdr3_nt: TGCAGTGCTAATCCGGCAGCGAACAATCAGCCCCAGCATTTT; v_call: TRBV20-1; clone_size: many; j_call: TRBJ1-5; d_call: -
cdr3_aa: CSARSQHGLAGGPREETQYF; cdr3_nt: TGCAGTGCTAGATCGCAGCACGGACTAGCGGGGGGGCCTAGGGAAGAGACCCAGTACTTC; v_call: TRBV20-1; clone_size: many; j_call: TRBJ2-5; d_call: TRBD2
cdr3_aa: CASSITGSQPQHF; cdr3_nt: TGTGCCAGCAGTATTACAGGGAGTCAGCCCCAGCATTTT; v_call: TRBV27; clone_size: many; j_call: TRBJ1-5; d_call: -
cdr3_aa: CASSLGTSGGPNTGELFF; cdr3_nt: TGTGCCAGCAGCTTAGGGACTAGCGGGGGGCCAAACACCGGGGAGCTGTTTTTT; v_call: TRBV11-2; clone_size: many; j_call: TRBJ2-2; d_call: TRBD2
cdr3_aa: CSARRGPVETQYF; cdr3_nt: TGCAGTGCAAGAAGGGGCCCAGTGGAGACCCAGTACTTC; v_call: TRBV20-1; clone_size: -; j_call: TRBJ2-5; d_call: -
cdr3_aa: CASSEGWGPGNTEAFF; cdr3_nt: TGTGCCAGCAGTGAAGGGTGGGGGCCTGGGAACACTGAAGCTTTCTTT; v_call: TRBV6-1; clone_size: many; j_call: TRBJ1-1; d_call: -
cdr3_aa: CASSEGGGGTGELFF; cdr3_nt: TGTGCCAGCAGTGAGGGAGGGGGGGGCACCGGGGAGCTGTTTTTT; v_call: TRBV6-1; clone_size: many; j_call: TRBJ2-2; d_call: -
cdr3_aa: CASSVDRGGTGELFF; cdr3_nt: TGTGCCAGCTCCGTAGACAGGGGAGGGACCGGGGAGCTGTTTTTT; v_call: TRBV12-3/TRBV12-4; clone_size: -; j_call: TRBJ2-2; d_call: -
cdr3_aa: CASSGGRNTEACF; cdr3_nt: TGTGCCAGCAGCGGGGGACGGAACACTGAAGCTTGCTTT; v_call: TRBV5-6; clone_size: -; j_call: TRBJ1-1; d_call: -
cdr3_aa: CASTEPGPRTQYF; cdr3_nt: TGTGCCAGCACTGAGCCAGGCCCCCGGACCCAGTACTTC; v_call: TRBV6-1; clone_size: many; j_call: TRBJ2-5; d_call: -
cdr3_aa: CASSPSGGDSYEQYF; cdr3_nt: TGTGCCAGCAGTCCTAGCGGGGGGGACTCCTACGAGCAGTACTTC; v_call: TRBV12-3/TRBV12-4; clone_size: many; j_call: TRBJ2-7; d_call: TRBD2
cdr3_aa: CASSLGDRRSYNSPLHF; cdr3_nt: TGTGCCAGCAGCTTAGGGGACAGGCGCTCCTATAATTCACCCCTCCACTTT; v_call: TRBV7-8; clone_size: many; j_call: TRBJ1-6; d_call: TRBD1
cdr3_aa: CSARGYWVTNSGANVLTF; cdr3_nt: TGCAGTGCTAGAGGCTATTGGGTAACAAACTCTGGGGCCAACGTCCTGACTTTC; v_call: TRBV20-1; clone_size: many; j_call: TRBJ2-6; d_call: -
cdr3_aa: CAIVLGTSGGTLRGEQYF; cdr3_nt: TGTGCCATCGTACTAGGAACTAGCGGGGGGACGTTACGGGGCGAGCAGTACTTC; v_call: TRBV11-1; clone_size: many; j_call: TRBJ2-7; d_call: TRBD2
cdr3_aa: CASSFLTSGVIETQYF; cdr3_nt: TGTGCCAGCAGCTTTTTGACTAGCGGGGTCATAGAGACCCAGTACTTC; v_call: TRBV5-6; clone_size: many; j_call: TRBJ2-5; d_call: TRBD2
cdr3_aa: CASSPRRQNGYTF; cdr3_nt: TGTGCCAGCAGCCCCAGAAGACAGAACGGCTACACCTTC; v_call: TRBV7-8; clone_size: -; j_call: TRBJ1-2; d_call: -
cdr3_aa: CASSPRGGASNTEAFF; cdr3_nt: TGTGCCAGCAGTCCGCGTGGGGGGGCCTCGAACACTGAAGCTTTCTTT; v_call: TRBV28; clone_size: many; j_call: TRBJ1-1; d_call: -
cdr3_aa: CASSQDYGQTDSYEQYF; cdr3_nt: TGCGCCAGCAGCCAAGATTACGGCCAGACCGACTCCTACGAGCAGTACTTC; v_call: TRBV4-1; clone_size: many; j_call: TRBJ2-7; d_call: -
cdr3_aa: CSARQGARSGELFF; cdr3_nt: TGCAGTGCGCGACAGGGGGCTCGGTCCGGGGAGCTGTTTTTT; v_call: TRBV20-1; clone_size: many; j_call: TRBJ2-2; d_call: TRBD1
cdr3_aa: CASSEALRGAVKTQYF; cdr3_nt: TGTGCCAGCAGTGAAGCGCTTCGGGGGGCGGTAAAGACCCAGTACTTC; v_call: TRBV2; clone_size: many; j_call: TRBJ2-5; d_call: -
cdr3_aa: CASRKGSGGLQETQYF; cdr3_nt: TGCGCCAGCAGGAAGGGGTCCGGGGGGCTCCAAGAGACCCAGTACTTC; v_call: TRBV4-1; clone_size: few; j_call: TRBJ2-5; d_call: -
cdr3_aa: CASSHGSHTYF; cdr3_nt: TGTGCCAGCAGCCACGGTTCACATACGTACTTC; v_call: TRBV14; clone_size: many; j_call: TRBJ2-7; d_call: -
cdr3_aa: CASTYGGAFNYGYTF; cdr3_nt: TGTGCCAGCACCTACGGGGGAGCCTTTAACTATGGCTACACCTTC; v_call: TRBV6-1; clone_size: many; j_call: TRBJ1-2; d_call: -
cdr3_aa: CATSDGWTGGEKLFF; cdr3_nt: TGTGCCACCAGTGATGGGTGGACAGGGGGTGAAAAACTGTTTTTT; v_call: TRBV24-1; clone_size: many; j_call: TRBJ1-4; d_call: TRBD1
cdr3_aa: CASSLGAGDYGYTF; cdr3_nt: TGTGCCAGCAGCTTAGGAGCGGGGGACTATGGCTACACCTTC; v_call: TRBV7-6; clone_size: -; j_call: TRBJ1-2; d_call: -
cdr3_aa: CASSEAARLSGNTIYF; cdr3_nt: TGTGCCAGCAGTGAAGCAGCACGATTATCTGGAAACACCATATATTTT; v_call: TRBV2; clone_size: many; j_call: TRBJ1-3; d_call: -
cdr3_aa: CASSLQEKTQYF; cdr3_nt: TGCGCCAGCAGCTTGCAGGAAAAGACCCAGTACTTC; v_call: TRBV5-1; clone_size: few; j_call: TRBJ2-5; d_call: -
cdr3_aa: CSPGTSGGAGETQYF; cdr3_nt: TGCAGTCCCGGGACTAGCGGGGGGGCAGGGGAGACCCAGTACTTC; v_call: TRBV20-1; clone_size: many; j_call: TRBJ2-5; d_call: TRBD2
cdr3_aa: CASSFAGLSGNTIYF; cdr3_nt: TGTGCCAGCAGCTTTGCCGGTTTGTCTGGAAACACCATATATTTT; v_call: TRBV7-9; clone_size: many; j_call: TRBJ1-3; d_call: -
cdr3_aa: CAISEKQAFMNTEAFF; cdr3_nt: TGTGCCATCAGTGAGAAACAGGCTTTCATGAACACTGAAGCTTTCTTT; v_call: TRBV10-3; clone_size: many; j_call: TRBJ1-1; d_call: -
cdr3_aa: CSARAPREETQYF; cdr3_nt: TGCAGTGCTAGAGCCCCTAGGGAAGAGACCCAGTACTTC; v_call: TRBV20-1; clone_size: many; j_call: TRBJ2-5; d_call: -
cdr3_aa: CASSLGGEIGEF; cdr3_nt: TGTGCCAGCAGCTTAGGAGGAGAGATAGGGGAGTTC; v_call: TRBV7-9; clone_size: -; j_call: TRBJ2-7; d_call: -
cdr3_aa: CATSRGLDYEQYF; cdr3_nt: TGTGCCACCAGCAGGGGACTAGACTACGAGCAGTACTTC; v_call: TRBV15; clone_size: many; j_call: TRBJ2-7; d_call: TRBD2
cdr3_aa: CAISALAGAVKDAQYF; cdr3_nt: TGTGCCATCAGTGCGCTAGCGGGGGCCGTAAAGGATGCCCAGTACTTC; v_call: TRBV10-3; clone_size: many; j_call: TRBJ2-5; d_call: TRBD2
cdr3_aa: CASSRGGPPSGANVLTF; cdr3_nt: TGTGCCAGCAGCCGGGGGGGACCCCCCTCTGGGGCCAACGTCCTGACTTTC; v_call: TRBV11-2; clone_size: many; j_call: TRBJ2-6; d_call: TRBD2
cdr3_aa: CASSQGLQETQYF; cdr3_nt: TGCGCCAGCAGCCAGGGGCTTCAAGAGACCCAGTACTTC; v_call: TRBV4-1; clone_size: many; j_call: TRBJ2-5; d_call: -
cdr3_aa: CASSLEWGPVADTQYF; cdr3_nt: TGCGCCAGCAGCTTGGAGTGGGGACCCGTGGCAGATACGCAGTATTTT; v_call: TRBV5-1; clone_size: few; j_call: TRBJ2-3; d_call: -
cdr3_aa: CSARDGGREGGELFF; cdr3_nt: TGCAGTGCTAGAGATGGGGGCAGGGAAGGCGGGGAGCTGTTTTTT; v_call: TRBV20-1; clone_size: many; j_call: TRBJ2-2; d_call: -